This T cell receptor beta chain was found in a study of blood T cells in healthy people across ages. Study-level findings and limits: Those diversity estimates obtained from one million T cells were thought to be underestimates. In long-lived donors, naive CD4+ cell counts and diversity exceeded those of aged donors. Older age went with lower TCR beta diversity per million T cells, in a roughly linear way.

The second PCR ran about 7 to 12 cycles with a sample-barcoded 5' primer and J-beta primers. Every individual sample yielded 3 million or more paired-end reads (each containing CDR3). MiXCR, applied by TCRdb to the 5' RACE reads, yields one record per CDR3 protein. The repertoire holds approximately 600,000 distinct CDR3 sequences, with about 54% as singletons. This CDR3 is built from 14 residues. Trimming cost V 5 bases and J 4 bases; bases outside gene matches: 4. CDR1 is LNHNV and CDR2 is YYDKDF in the germline V gene (reference sequence). This clonotype was seen a few times. No antigen is known for it.

This clonotype originated in a man in his sixties in good health. V and J are TRBV15 and TRBJ2-1; TRBD1 matches at 8 bases. The sample consisted of blood. The CDR3 spells CATSRQGKYNEQFF. The CDR3, as DNA: TGTGCCACCAGCCGACAGGGGAAGTACAATGAGCAGTTCTTC. Based on the CDR3 plus reference TRBV15 and TRBJ2-1, the full variable domain is DAMVIQNPRYQVTQFGKPVTLSCSQTLNHNVMYWYQQKSSQAPKLLFHYYDKDFNNEADTPDNFQSRRPNTSFCFLDIRSPGLGDTAMYLCATSRQGKYNEQFFGPGTRLTVL.